The 31 T cell receptor beta chains reported below all come from one sample, sequenced in a study of blood T cell repertoires in COVID-19. The assay was immunoSEQ multiplex PCR, and TCRdb's table has in-frame clones only and misses some. This sample carries approximately 170,000 clones, around 85% of them seen once, and the ten largest clones take about 6.9%. Material for sequencing was peripheral blood. The receptors here all came from a man older than 75 with COVID-19, enrolled during active disease.

The chain links TRBV15 to TRBJ1-3; 7 bases align to TRBD1. V shed 5 bases and J 2 bases; nucleotides not matched to a gene: 9. Germline loops: CDR1 LNHNV, CDR2 YYDKDF (reference sequence). This CDR3 is built from 16 residues. The CDR3 DNA sequence: TGTGCCACCAGCCCTCATCCGACAGGGACTGGAAACACCATATATTTT. It encodes CATSPHPTGTGNTIYF.

The gene calls are TRBV6-4 and TRBJ1-6; D gene uncertain. The CDR3 spans 15 residues. Trimming pared 2 bases from V and 10 bases from J, leaving 15 bases between. Germline CDR1 reads MRHNA; CDR2 reads SNTAGT. The CDR3: CASSDSPGGRSPLHF. The CDR3 DNA is TGTGCCAGCAGTGACAGCCCGGGAGGGAGATCACCCCTCCACTTT.

This chain joins TRBV29-1 and TRBJ1-2; D may be TRBD1 (6 bases). V gave up 5 bases and J gave up 4 bases, with 14 bases separating them. This CDR3 is 13 amino acids long. Germline V CDR1 and CDR2: SQVTM, ANQGSEA. This CDR3 reads CSVHTGTPYGYTF. CDR3 DNA sequence: TGCAGCGTTCATACCGGGACACCCTATGGCTACACCTTC.

The rearrangement uses TRBV28 and TRBJ1-4, with 7 bases identical to TRBD1. Germline trimming cut 7 bases from V and 7 bases from J; bases unmatched to any gene: 9. This CDR3 contains 14 residues. CDR1 and CDR2 (germline): MDHEN, SYDVKM. The CDR3 sequence is CASTEEGAGEKLFF. The CDR3 nucleotides are TGTGCCAGCACCGAGGAGGGGGCGGGTGAAAAACTGTTTTTT.

CDR3 bases: TGTGCCAGCAGCCAAATGGGGGCCGTAGGGGGCACAGATACGCAGTATTTT. This gives the protein CASSQMGAVGGTDTQYF. The rearrangement uses TRBV3-1 (or the pseudogene TRBV3-2) and TRBJ2-3; TRBD1 might be the D (6 bases). There are 17 residues in the CDR3. Germline loops: CDR1 LGHDT, CDR2 YNNKEL (reference sequence). Trimming left V 2 bases short and J 1 base short, with 16 bases between.

The gene calls are TRBV9 and TRBJ1-1; 7 bases align to TRBD1. Trimming took 1 base from V and 1 from J; bases not matched to a gene: 13. There are 18 residues in the CDR3. Germline lookup yields CDR1 SGDLS and CDR2 YYNGEE. DNA of the CDR3: TGTGCCAGCAGCGTACTCAGCACTGACAGGGCAGGGAACACTGAAGCTTTCTTT. This encodes CASSVLSTDRAGNTEAFF.

The rearrangement uses TRBV19 and TRBJ1-5; a possible D gene is TRBD1 (5 bases). The V gene lost 5 bases and the J gene lost 0 bases, with 11 bases spanning the gap. Looked up from germline, CDR1 is LNHDA and CDR2 is SQIVND (reference sequence). This CDR3 contains 15 residues. CDR3 in amino acids: CASSDRGISNQPQHF. CDR3 nucleotides: TGTGCCAGTAGTGACCGGGGGATTAGCAATCAGCCCCAGCATTTT. The full variable domain, its missing parts supplied by reference TRBV19 and TRBJ1-5, is DGGITQSPKYLFRKEGQNVTLSCEQNLNHDAMYWYRQDPGQGLRLIYYSQIVNDFQKGDIAEGYSVSREKKESFPLTVTSAQKNPTAFYLCASSDRGISNQPQHFGDGTRLSIL.

This clone was found once. The CDR3 sequence: CASSRDSEETQYF. In DNA form, the CDR3 reads TGTGCCAGCTCACGGGACAGTGAAGAGACCCAGTACTTC. The V gene is TRBV18, the J gene TRBJ2-5; TRBD1 aligns across 7 bases. J was trimmed by 3 bases and V by 4 bases; bases with no gene match: 2. Germline V gene data show CDR1 as KGHSH and CDR2 as LQKENI. This CDR3 is 13 amino acids long.

As regards this clone: In the same sample, other DNA sequences code for this CDR3. The rearrangement joins TRBV3-1 (or the pseudogene TRBV3-2) to TRBJ2-1; 10 bases are a match to TRBD2. This CDR3 is built from 14 residues. CDR1 and CDR2 from the germline V gene are LGHDT and YNNKEL (reference sequence). The ends lost 3 bases at V and 6 bases at J; junction bases unmatched: 2. CDR3 DNA: TGTGCCAGCAGCCAGGGACTAGCGAGCAATGAGCAGTTCTTC. Its protein is CASSQGLASNEQFF.

The CDR3 bases are TGCGCCAGCAGCTTGGCCTCACGGGTGCCTTCCTACGAGCAGTACTTC. Translated: CASSLASRVPSYEQYF. The V gene is TRBV5-1, the J gene TRBJ2-7; D is uncertain. CDR1 and CDR2 from the germline V gene are SGHRS and YFSETQ. The CDR3 has 16 amino acids. The V and J ends lost 0 bases and 1 base respectively, with 14 bases between them.

This rearrangement joins TRBV19 to TRBJ1-1, with TRBD1 matching 8 bases. Germline CDR1 LNHDA, CDR2 SQIVND (reference sequence). This CDR3 is built from 13 residues. The V segment lost 5 bases and the J segment 3 bases; nucleotides outside the gene matches: 2. CDR3 in DNA: TGTGCCAGTAGTTCGACAGGGGACACTGAAGCTTTCTTT. Translation: CASSSTGDTEAFF.

The rearrangement links TRBV9 to TRBJ2-5; 7 nucleotides match TRBD1. Trimming took 0 bases from V and 5 from J; bases not matched to a gene: 7. The CDR3 contains 15 residues. Germline CDR1 is SGDLS and CDR2 is YYNGEE. The CDR3 loop reads CASSVVGTARETQYF. DNA for the CDR3: TGTGCCAGCAGCGTAGTCGGGACAGCACGGGAGACCCAGTACTTC.

The chain links TRBV11-3 to TRBJ1-2, with TRBD1 as a possible D gene (5 bases). V gave up 1 base and J gave up 0 bases, with 21 bases separating them. This CDR3 has 19 residues. Germline V gene lookup returns CDR1 SGHNT and CDR2 YENEEA. The CDR3 spells CASSLGPIGAALANYGYTF. CDR3 coding DNA: TGTGCCAGCAGCTTAGGACCTATAGGGGCCGCCTTAGCTAACTATGGCTACACCTTC.

V and J are TRBV5-8 and TRBJ2-3, with 7 bases matching TRBD1. Trimming cost V 1 base and J 2 bases; bases outside gene matches: 10. This CDR3 spans 17 amino acids. Germline CDR1 and CDR2: SGHTS and YDEGEE. The CDR3 nucleotides are TGTGCCAGCAGCTTGTTCTTCCGGACAGGCACCACAGATACGCAGTATTTT. This sequence encodes CASSLFFRTGTTDTQYF.

The V gene is TRBV9, the J gene TRBJ1-2; D may be TRBD1 (5 bases). Germline V lookup: CDR1 SGDLS, CDR2 YYNGEE. The germline V and J ends were trimmed by 2 bases and 4 bases, with 12 bases remaining between them. The CDR3 is made up of 14 amino acids. Here the CDR3 reads CASSVGGDAYGYTF. CDR3 nucleotide sequence: TGTGCCAGCAGCGTTGGGGGGGATGCCTATGGCTACACCTTC.

This rearrangement joins TRBV6-5 to TRBJ1-4; D gene uncertain. The V gene's germline CDR1 is MNHEY and CDR2 SVGAGI. This CDR3 region has 12 residues. Deletions cut 8 bases from V and 8 bases from J, with 12 bases between. The CDR3 region is CASCPTREKLFF. CDR3 DNA sequence: TGTGCCAGCTGCCCCACTAGGGAAAAACTGTTTTTT.

The V call is TRBV5-1, the J call TRBJ2-5; 15 nucleotides agree with TRBD2. The CDR3 has 17 amino acids. Trimming removed 4 bases from V and 0 bases from J; junction bases left unmatched: 4. In germline, CDR1 is SGHRS, CDR2 YFSETQ. The CDR3 DNA follows: TGCGCCAGCAGCACGGGACTAGCGGGGGGACACCAAGAGACCCAGTACTTC. It yields the protein CASSTGLAGGHQETQYF.

As to this clone: An end of the junction does not agree with germline; a read error may underlie this. The genes are TRBV7-3 and TRBJ1-3; the D is unclear. CDR3 length equals 13 residues. Germline CDR1 is SGHTA and CDR2 is FQGTGA. This chain's CDR3 is CASSLGPGNTIHF. Here the CDR3 DNA reads TGTGCCAGCAGTTTAGGGCCTGGAAACACCATACATTTT. Together with reference TRBV7-3 and TRBJ1-3, the CDR3 gives the full variable domain: GAGVSQTPSNKVTEKGKYVELRCDPISGHTALYWYRQSLGQGPEFLIYFQGTGAADDSGLPNDRFFAVRPEGSVSTLKIQRTERGDSAVYLCASSLGPGNTIHFGEGSWLTVV.

In this sample, this clone turned up a few times. The rearrangement uses TRBV5-6 and TRBJ1-4, with TRBD1 matching over 8 bases. Germline loops: CDR1 SGHDT, CDR2 YYEEEE. This CDR3 region has 16 residues. The J segment lost 4 bases and the V segment lost 4 bases, leaving 9 bases of the junction unmatched. The CDR3 spells CASSPRGTGHNEKLFF. CDR3 in DNA: TGTGCCAGCAGCCCCCGCGGGACAGGTCATAATGAAAAACTGTTTTTT. Full variable domain (missing parts from reference TRBV5-6 and TRBJ1-4): DAGVTQSPTHLIKTRGQQVTLRCSPKSGHDTVSWYQQALGQGPQFIFQYYEEEERQRGNFPDRFSGHQFPNYSSELNVNALLLGDSALYLCASSPRGTGHNEKLFFGSGTQLSVL.

The gene calls are TRBV7-9 and TRBJ2-2; TRBD2 agrees at 10 bases. Germline V CDR1 and CDR2: SEHNR, FQNEAQ (reference sequence). The CDR3 runs to 17 residues. Trimming took 2 bases from V and 7 from J; bases not matched to a gene: 10. CDR3 bases: TGTGCCAGCAGCTTAATCTCTAGCGGGGGTGTCCACGGGGAGCTGTTTTTT. It yields the protein CASSLISSGGVHGELFF.

The rearrangement joins TRBV18 to TRBJ1-5; tentatively, D is TRBD1 (6 bases). This CDR3 is built from 15 residues. The germline CDR1 and CDR2 sequences are KGHSH and LQKENI. V lost 0 bases and J 2 bases, leaving 8 bases between the germline ends. In DNA form, the CDR3 reads TGTGCCAGCTCACCACCGGGGGCTGGCAATCAGCCCCAGCATTTT. This translates into CASSPPGAGNQPQHF.

The chain combines TRBV5-4 with TRBJ1-2; D gene ambiguous. Trimming took 3 bases from V and 4 from J, leaving 4 bases between them. This CDR3 contains 11 residues. CDR1 is SGHNT, CDR2 YYREEE, per germline (reference sequence). This chain's CDR3 is CASSSSYGYTF. The DNA for the CDR3 is TGTGCCAGCAGCTCCTCCTATGGCTACACCTTC.

The chain uses TRBV7-2 and TRBJ1-1; D call uncertain. CDR3 length equals 14 residues. Deletions cut 3 bases from V and 0 bases from J, with 8 bases between. Germline-derived CDR1 and CDR2 are SGHTA and FQGNSA. CDR3 in amino acids: CASSFWPLNTEAFF. CDR3 bases: TGTGCCAGCAGCTTCTGGCCTCTGAACACTGAAGCTTTCTTT.

The V and J genes are TRBV7-2 and TRBJ2-7, with a weak D call TRBD1 (6 bases). The length of the CDR3 is 14 residues. Germline CDR1 SGHTA, CDR2 FQGNSA. Trimming removed 0 bases from V and 5 bases from J, with 11 bases in between. CDR3 in DNA: TGTGCCAGCAGCTTAGCGCTACAGGGAAACGAGCAGTACTTC. It codes for CASSLALQGNEQYF. The variable domain in full, with the rest retrieved from reference TRBV7-2 and TRBJ2-7, is GAGVSQSPSNKVTEKGKDVELRCDPISGHTALYWYRQSLGQGLEFLIYFQGNSAPDKSGLPSDRFSAERTGGSVSTLTIQRTQQEDSAVYLCASSLALQGNEQYFGPGTRLTVT.

The gene calls are TRBV19 and TRBJ1-2, with D possibly matching TRBD1 (5 bases). Germline lookup yields CDR1 LNHDA and CDR2 SQIVND (reference sequence). The CDR3 covers 15 residues. Trimming removed 3 bases from V and 4 bases from J, with 15 bases in between. CDR3 residues: CASSILEGSGYGYTF. The DNA of the CDR3 is TGTGCCAGTAGTATCCTGGAGGGGTCGGGCTATGGCTACACCTTC.

The V call is TRBV6-5, the J call TRBJ2-2; 8 bases fit TRBD1. With V trimmed by 11 bases and J by 6 bases, 11 bases remained unmatched. The CDR3 totals 14 residues. Germline CDR1 and CDR2: MNHEY and SVGAGI. The CDR3 DNA follows: TGTGCCGGGCTAGGACAGGGTCTGGCCGGGGAGCTGTTTTTT. The encoded protein is CAGLGQGLAGELFF.

This clone has just a few counts. DNA of the CDR3: TGCGCCAGCATGAAGGACAGCTATGGCTACACCTTC. This translates into CASMKDSYGYTF. The V gene is TRBV10-2, the J gene TRBJ1-2; the D gene is possibly TRBD1 (6 bases). V was clipped by 7 bases and J by 4 bases, with 10 bases between them. This CDR3 has 12 residues. Germline CDR1 reads WSHSY; CDR2 reads SAAADI.

In its sample, this clone was seen once. V is TRBV3-1 (or the pseudogene TRBV3-2) and J is TRBJ1-6; D gene unclear. The ends were cut back, 5 bases at V and 10 bases at J, with 12 bases in the middle. The CDR3 runs 13 residues. The germline gives CDR1 LGHDT, CDR2 YNNKEL (reference sequence). This chain's CDR3 is CASSFSVLSPLHF. DNA for the CDR3: TGTGCCAGCAGCTTCTCGGTCCTCTCACCCCTCCACTTT.

This rearrangement joins TRBV6-5 to TRBJ2-4; 7 bases are a match to TRBD1. The CDR3 runs to 13 residues. Germline CDR1 MNHEY, CDR2 SVGAGI. V was pared by 10 bases and J by 3 bases, with 6 bases of the junction left unmatched. The CDR3 spells CAISRDSKNIQYF. The CDR3 nucleotides are TGTGCCATTTCGAGGGACAGCAAAAACATTCAGTACTTC.

The V and J genes are TRBV27 and TRBJ2-2, with D perhaps matching TRBD1 (7 bases). Germline V gives CDR1 MNHEY, CDR2 SMNVEV (reference sequence). Trimming pared 7 bases from V and 8 bases from J, leaving 17 bases between. The CDR3 spans 14 residues. The CDR3 region has the DNA TGTGCCAGCACCCTCCAGGGGGGCGAGGGGGAGCTGTTTTTT. It is translated as CASTLQGGEGELFF.

The chain uses TRBV7-9 and TRBJ2-1; 7 positions match TRBD1. V trimming: 5 bases; J trimming: 10 bases; junction bases outside the gene matches: 5. Germline assignment: CDR1 SEHNR and CDR2 FQNEAQ (reference sequence). The CDR3 runs to 12 residues. This chain's CDR3 is CASSPQGMEQFF. CDR3 DNA sequence: TGTGCCAGCAGCCCACAGGGGATGGAGCAGTTCTTC.